The next 2 T cell receptor beta chains were all read from a single sample in a study of resident and recirculating memory T cells in vitiligo. This table comes from immunoSEQ multiplex PCR, and its TCRdb copy is limited to in-frame clones, with some not included. The data show 55,000 to 75,000 clones, approximately 90% seen once. The sample consisted of blood. The receptors originated from a male donor with vitiligo.

This chain connects TRBV28 to TRBJ2-7; D remains ambiguous. CDR1 and CDR2 from the germline V gene are MDHEN and SYDVKM. V lost 3 bases, J lost 3 bases, and 6 bases lay in between. This CDR3 has 12 residues. The CDR3 DNA is TGTGCCAGCAGTTTCTTATTCTACGAGCAGTACTTC. As protein: CASSFLFYEQYF.

This clone was seen only a few times. The chain is built from TRBV7-9 and TRBJ1-2; D perhaps matches TRBD1 (5 bases). CDR1 is SEHNR, CDR2 FQNEAQ, per germline (reference sequence). V dropped 10 bases and J dropped 6 bases, with 18 bases sitting between them. The CDR3 totals 13 residues. The CDR3 loop reads CATPSGGRDGYTF. CDR3 sequence (DNA): TGTGCCACACCTTCGGGGGGTAGGGATGGCTACACCTTC.